This T cell receptor (beta chain) was documented in a study of post-analysis software for immune sequencing data. Unique molecular identifiers were carried by the TCR beta cDNA libraries. TCRdb ran MiXCR on the PCR reads and lists one entry per CDR3 protein. This sample yields about 570,000 distinct CDR3 sequences, of which around a third are seen a single time; roughly 6% belongs to the top ten. Germline values: CDR1 SGHRS, CDR2 YFSETQ. The V gene end was trimmed by 2 bases and the J gene end by 5 bases; junction bases not matched to a gene: 7. The CDR3 covers 15 residues. In regard to this clonotype: What it binds is not known.

Findings and limits, study-wide: The five TRBV segments detected at higher frequency in patients than in controls included TRBV5-6, TRBV5-1 and TRBV20-1.

Sequencing input: blood. The chain links TRBV5-1 to TRBJ2-5, with TRBD1 matching 9 bases. This clonotype was obtained from a girl aged 2 to 17 with multiple sclerosis. CDR3 nucleotide sequence: TGCGCCAGCAGCTTAACGGGACAGGGAGTGGAGACCCAGTACTTC. Residues: CASSLTGQGVETQYF.